Included here is one T cell receptor beta chain sequence, with context. The antigen is unknown. Trimming removed 5 bases from V and 12 bases from J, with 20 bases in between. The CDR3 loop spans 15 amino acids. Germline CDR1 SEHNR, CDR2 FQNEAQ (reference sequence). The data originate from a study of OX40 agonist ivuxolimab in advanced cancers. Study results and caveats: No determination was made of the antigen specificity of the expanded peripheral T cells. With doses of 0.1 to 3.0 mg/kg, CD4+ and CD8+ blood T cells had undergone clonal expansion by week 6.

Assay: immunoSEQ multiplex PCR; the TCRdb copy retains only in-frame clones and omits some. This sample has tens of thousands of clones, with over 85% found just once. The TCR was taken from an adult with an advanced solid tumor such as melanoma, head and neck, liver or kidney cancer. The sequenced sample was CD4+ or CD8+ T cells sorted from blood, obtained in a trial of the OX40 agonist ivuxolimab. The chain employs TRBV7-9 and TRBJ1-6, with a possible D match to TRBD1 (6 bases). CDR3 residues: CASSPRDKGEVPLHF. The CDR3 DNA reads TGTGCCAGCAGCCCCCGGGACAAGGGTGAGGTACCCCTCCACTTT.